The clone carrying this TCR beta chain has at least ten counts. In each sequencing run, over 180 million TCR-beta sequences were generated from 15-18 subjects. TCRdb re-called the 5' RACE reads with MiXCR, one entry per CDR3 protein. The table has more than 70,000 distinct CDR3 sequences, approximately 17% seen once. Stored at -80 C, 2 million PBMCs were the source of the unsorted libraries. V lost 4 bases, J lost 3 bases, and 12 bases stayed unmatched. There are 17 residues in the CDR3. Per germline, CDR1 MNHEY and CDR2 SMNVEV (reference sequence). These data belong to a study of neurological immune-mediated disorders.

Sample: PBMCs. This receptor was obtained from a woman aged 40 to 50 in good health. The chain is built from TRBV27 and TRBJ1-1; 9 nucleotides line up with TRBD1. As DNA, the CDR3 is TGTGCCAGCAGTTCCCTCTTTCGGACAGGGGTTCACACTGAAGCTTTCTTT. This sequence encodes CASSSLFRTGVHTEAFF.